Listed below are T cell receptor beta chains from one sample, sequenced in a study of cytomegalovirus exposure and HLA in healthy donors. The table came from immunoSEQ multiplex PCR; TCRdb's copy has only in-frame clones and leaves some out. The sample has 150,000 or so clones, under 80% seen once. The sequenced sample was PBMCs. Every receptor here comes from a man aged 25 to 40 in good health and CMV-seronegative. The CDR3 runs from the conserved cysteine through the conserved F or W. The D gene is left open where the match is weak. Expanded clones get a size class; other rows say once, few or many, or leave the size out.

CDR3nt	CDR3aa	j_gene	d_gene	v_gene	abundance
TGTGCCAGCAGCTTAAAAGCCCCCCCGTACAATGAGCAGTTCTTC	CASSLKAPPYNEQFF	TRBJ2-1	-	TRBV11-3	once
TGTGCCAGTAGTATACTGGGAGGAGCCTACAATGAGCAGTTCTTC	CASSILGGAYNEQFF	TRBJ2-1	-	TRBV19	few
TGCGCCAGCAAGAGGGCAGTTAGCACAGATACGCAGTATTTT	CASKRAVSTDTQYF	TRBJ2-3	-	TRBV5-1	-
TGTGCCAGCAGCGTAGAGGTAGGGGCCGAGCAGTACTTC	CASSVEVGAEQYF	TRBJ2-7	-	TRBV9	-
TGTGCCAGCAGCCTAGACTCAGGGAACTATGGCTACACCTTC	CASSLDSGNYGYTF	TRBJ1-2	-	TRBV7-2	few
TGCGCCAGCAGCCAAGAAAGGACTAGCGCTTACAATGAGCAGTTCTTC	CASSQERTSAYNEQFF	TRBJ2-1	TRBD2	TRBV4-3	-
TGTGCCAGCAGTTTGGGGACAGGGAATGAGCAGTTCTTC	CASSLGTGNEQFF	TRBJ2-1	TRBD1	TRBV27	-
TGTGCCAGCAGCTTAGTAACAGATTCCTCCTACGAGCAGTACTTC	CASSLVTDSSYEQYF	TRBJ2-7	-	TRBV13	-
TGTGCCAGAGAAACTTCAGAGACCCAGTACTTC	CARETSETQYF	TRBJ2-5	-	TRBV2	-
TGTGCCAGCAGTCCGGACAGGGTTACCCCCCAGCCCCAGCATTTT	CASSPDRVTPQPQHF	TRBJ1-5	TRBD1	TRBV6-6	-
TGTGCCAGCAGCTGGGAGGGGCTGGACTATGGCTACACCTTC	CASSWEGLDYGYTF	TRBJ1-2	-	TRBV5-8	-
TGTGCCAGCTCACGCTCGGGACAGGGGGGGTACGAGCAGTACTTC	CASSRSGQGGYEQYF	TRBJ2-7	TRBD1	TRBV18	-
TGCGCCAGCAGTGATGGGACAGGGGGCTCCTACGAGCAGTACTTC	CASSDGTGGSYEQYF	TRBJ2-7	TRBD1	TRBV10-2	-
TGTGCCAGCAGCTGGACGGGACAGAACACCGGGGAGCTGTTTTTT	CASSWTGQNTGELFF	TRBJ2-2	-	TRBV5-6	-
TGTGCCAGTAGTATCGTGGAGGGTATGAGCATTCAGTACTTC	CASSIVEGMSIQYF	TRBJ2-4	-	TRBV19	-
TGTGCCAGCAGCGTGGTGGAGAGAACTGGAAACACCATATATTTT	CASSVVERTGNTIYF	TRBJ1-3	-	TRBV9	-
TGCGCCAGCAGCTTGGGGCGGAGCTCCTACGAGCAGTACTTC	CASSLGRSSYEQYF	TRBJ2-7	-	TRBV5-1	few
TGTGCCAGCAGCTTAAGCGTGAACACTGAAGCTTTCTTT	CASSLSVNTEAFF	TRBJ1-1	-	TRBV7-9	few
TGTGCCAGCAGTGAAGGGGACAGGGGGTACAATGAGCAGTTCTTC	CASSEGDRGYNEQFF	TRBJ2-1	TRBD1	TRBV2	few
TGCGCCAGCAGCACCGCCACAGGGATTGACGAGCAGTACTTC	CASSTATGIDEQYF	TRBJ2-7	-	TRBV5-1	once
TGTGCCAGCAGCACTTACAGGGGGAACACTGAAGCTTTCTTT	CASSTYRGNTEAFF	TRBJ1-1	TRBD1	TRBV5-4	-
TGTGCCAGCAGCTTGAGTGGGGCTTCCTTCACAGATACGCAGTATTTT	CASSLSGASFTDTQYF	TRBJ2-3	-	TRBV5-4	-
TGTGCCAGCAGAGGGGCTGCTCGGTCTAACTATGGCTACACCTTC	CASRGAARSNYGYTF	TRBJ1-2	-	TRBV28	few
TGTGCCAGCAAAGGGCCGGCGGGGGGGAACCGGGGGCAGTTCTTC	CASKGPAGGNRGQFF	TRBJ2-1	TRBD2	TRBV28	once
TGTGCCAGCAGTGTAGACTCCATGAACCCTGAAGCTTTCTTT	CASSVDSMNPEAFF	TRBJ1-1	-	TRBV2	-
TGTGCCAGCAGCGAGGGGACAGCGCTTCCTAACTATGGCTACACCTTC	CASSEGTALPNYGYTF	TRBJ1-2	TRBD1	TRBV7-9	-
TGTGCCAGCAGCCCCCGGGGGGGCCCCATGAACACTGAAGCTTTCTTT	CASSPRGGPMNTEAFF	TRBJ1-1	-	TRBV7-8	-
TGTGCCAGCAGCCTTAGGGGACAGCGCTACGAGCAGTACTTC	CASSLRGQRYEQYF	TRBJ2-7	TRBD1	TRBV11-2	-
TGTGCCACCAGCGAGATTTTCACCAATCAGCCCCAGCATTTT	CATSEIFTNQPQHF	TRBJ1-5	-	TRBV15	-
TGTGCCAGCAGCCAAGGGCTGGAGGACGGCTACACCTTC	CASSQGLEDGYTF	TRBJ1-2	-	TRBV4-2	once
TGTGCCAGCAGTGAACAACAGGGGATTGGTTACGAGCAGTACTTC	CASSEQQGIGYEQYF	TRBJ2-7	TRBD1	TRBV6-1	-
TGTGCCAGCAGCCAAGGACAGGGGGCCTCCTACGAGCAGTACTTC	CASSQGQGASYEQYF	TRBJ2-7	TRBD1	TRBV9	-
TGTGCCAGCAGCTTGGCCGGAGGGGGCAATCAGCCCCAGCATTTT	CASSLAGGGNQPQHF	TRBJ1-5	-	TRBV5-6	-
TGTGCCAGCAGCTCCGGGGACAGGTCGCCCCACGAGCAGTACTTC	CASSSGDRSPHEQYF	TRBJ2-7	-	TRBV12-1	-
TGTGCCTGGAGTGTTCGACTGAGCTACGAGCAGTACTTC	CAWSVRLSYEQYF	TRBJ2-7	-	TRBV30	-
TGTGCCAGCAGCGTAGAGGATTGGGGGCGCACTGAAGCTTTCTTT	CASSVEDWGRTEAFF	TRBJ1-1	-	TRBV9	-
TGCGCCAGCAACCAAGATACAGGGCGTGGGTATGGCTACACCTTC	CASNQDTGRGYGYTF	TRBJ1-2	-	TRBV4-1	-
TGTGCCAGCCGTGCCAGACAGGACTCTGGAAACACCATATATTTT	CASRARQDSGNTIYF	TRBJ1-3	-	TRBV19	-
TGTGCCAGCAGCCCTCAGGACGGGAGGGCCACAGATACGCAGTATTTT	CASSPQDGRATDTQYF	TRBJ2-3	TRBD2	TRBV13	-
TGTGCCAGCAGCTTGGAACCCTCGGTCGTGGGCTACACCTTC	CASSLEPSVVGYTF	TRBJ1-2	-	TRBV5-4	-
TGTGCCAGCGGTGGGGGGGGCCAGGGATTTGAAGCTTTCTTT	CASGGGGQGFEAFF	TRBJ1-1	-	TRBV28	-
TGTGCCAGCAGCGTAGGGTCAGGGGTTAACTACGAGCAGTACTTC	CASSVGSGVNYEQYF	TRBJ2-7	-	TRBV9	-
TGTGCCAGCTCAGCGATCGACAGGGTGAAGGCTTTGCGTTCACCCCTCCACTTT	CASSAIDRVKALRSPLHF	TRBJ1-6	TRBD1	TRBV18	-